Listed here are 8 T cell receptor beta chains from one sample, sequenced in a study of technical replicates of blood from several donors. Here immunoSEQ multiplex PCR was the method, and the copy in TCRdb shows in-frame clones only, minus some. The repertoire consists of about 79,000 clones, with more than 85% occurring once and the leading ten covering 0.39%. Sequenced material: T cells isolated from PBMCs. The receptors were sampled from a human donor in good health. Some clones in this sample may be carry-over from other donors' samples.

The V gene is TRBV5-6, the J gene TRBJ1-4, with a weak D call TRBD1 (5 bases). CDR3 length: 14 residues. Germline V lookup: CDR1 SGHDT, CDR2 YYEEEE. V was cut by 2 bases and J by 7 bases, with 12 bases left in between. CDR3 residues: CASSFRQGGEKLFF. CDR3 DNA: TGTGCCAGCAGCTTTCGTCAGGGAGGTGAAAAACTGTTTTTT.

The rearrangement joins TRBV7-3 to TRBJ2-1; TRBD1 matches at 12 bases. The J segment lost 7 bases and the V segment lost 1 base, leaving 8 bases of the junction unmatched. Germline V CDR1 and CDR2: SGHTA, FQGTGA. The CDR3 totals 17 residues. Here the CDR3 DNA reads TGTGCCAGCAGCTTAAGAGTTCGGGACAGGGGGCCAAATGAGCAGTTCTTC. Translation: CASSLRVRDRGPNEQFF.

This clone appeared a few times. This rearrangement joins TRBV30 to TRBJ1-1; no clear D. V lost 2 bases, J lost 4 bases, and 14 bases lay in between. Germline CDR1 is GTSNPN and CDR2 is SVGIG (reference sequence). The CDR3 runs 14 residues. CDR3 coding DNA: TGTGCCTGGAGTCGTACCGGGGTAGGCACTGAAGCTTTCTTT. This gives the protein CAWSRTGVGTEAFF.

V is TRBV11-3 and J is TRBJ1-1; a weak D match, TRBD1 (6 bases). Trimming took off 5 bases at V and 5 bases at J, with 12 bases between the two ends. This CDR3 contains 13 residues. The germline V gene has CDR1 SGHNT and CDR2 YENEEA. The CDR3 spells CASSATGSTEAFF. CDR3 nucleotide sequence: TGTGCCAGCAGCGCAACAGGGTCTACTGAAGCTTTCTTT.

This chain links TRBV11-3 with TRBJ1-3, with TRBD1 matching over 8 bases. The CDR3 loop spans 15 amino acids. The junction had 2 bases not matched to a gene; V was cut back by 3 bases and J by 1 base. Germline V CDR1 and CDR2: SGHNT, YENEEA. As DNA, the CDR3 is TGTGCCAGCAGCTTGACAGGGGCGTCTGGAAACACCATATATTTT. It is translated as CASSLTGASGNTIYF.

V is TRBV10-1 and J is TRBJ2-3, with 7 bases matching TRBD2. V dropped 2 bases and J dropped 3; count of bases not matched to a gene: 5. The germline V gene encodes CDR1 WNHNN and CDR2 SYGVQD (reference sequence). The CDR3 runs 15 residues. CDR3 amino acids: CASSEGGSGTDTQYF. The CDR3 DNA sequence: TGCGCCAGCAGTGAGGGCGGGAGCGGGACAGATACGCAGTATTTT.

This clone has a handful of counts. The J gene is TRBJ2-1, the V gene TRBV2, with unresolved D. Trimming pared 4 bases from V and 7 bases from J, leaving 8 bases between. The CDR3 totals 12 residues. Looked up from germline, CDR1 is SNHLY and CDR2 is FYNNEI. CDR3 DNA sequence: TGTGCCAGCAGTGCTCTCTTAAATGAGCAGTTCTTC. Translated: CASSALLNEQFF.

The chain uses TRBV6-1 and TRBJ2-7; possibly TRBD2 for D (6 bases). CDR1 and CDR2 from the germline V gene are MNHNS and SASEGT. The CDR3 is 13 residues long. Trimming removed 8 bases from V and 7 bases from J, with 18 bases in between. This CDR3 reads CASARAGSGEQYF. The DNA for the CDR3 is TGTGCCAGCGCAAGGGCGGGATCCGGTGAGCAGTACTTC.